A selection of T cell receptor beta chains follows, all from one sample in a study of cytomegalovirus exposure and HLA in healthy donors. Measured with immunoSEQ multiplex PCR; TCRdb has only the in-frame clones, and not every one. The repertoire holds hundreds of thousands of clones, with around 66% as singletons. The sequencing sample was made of PBMCs. Receptor source: a female donor in good health and CMV-seronegative. Each CDR3 is given with its conserved first and last residue. The D gene is left open where the match is weak. Size tells how often a clone was seen (once, few, many) or the class of an expanded clone, and some rows leave it out.

CDR3 protein: CASSLAVQSDTQYF; CDR3 DNA: TGCGCCAGCAGCTTGGCCGTTCAGTCCGATACGCAGTATTTT; D gene: .; V gene: TRBV5-1; clone size: .; CDR3 length: 14; J gene: TRBJ2-3
CDR3 protein: CASSYSNTGTKSFF; CDR3 DNA: TGTGCCAGCAGTTACTCTAATACAGGGACGAAATCTTTCTTT; D gene: .; V gene: TRBV6-5; clone size: .; CDR3 length: 14; J gene: TRBJ1-1
CDR3 protein: CASSLVAGESNEQFF; CDR3 DNA: TGTGCCAGCAGCTTAGTAGCGGGAGAAAGCAATGAGCAGTTCTTC; D gene: TRBD2; V gene: TRBV5-4; clone size: few; CDR3 length: 15; J gene: TRBJ2-1
CDR3 protein: CASSLQGATNEKLFF; CDR3 DNA: TGTGCCAGCAGTTTACAGGGGGCAACTAATGAAAAACTGTTTTTT; D gene: TRBD1; V gene: TRBV6-5; clone size: few; CDR3 length: 15; J gene: TRBJ1-4
CDR3 protein: CASSGGQEGYGYTF; CDR3 DNA: TGCGCCAGCAGCGGCGGACAGGAGGGCTATGGCTACACCTTC; D gene: TRBD1; V gene: TRBV5-1; clone size: .; CDR3 length: 14; J gene: TRBJ1-2
CDR3 protein: CASSLSFTRSSYEQYF; CDR3 DNA: TGTGCCAGCAGTTTATCGTTTACGAGAAGCTCCTACGAGCAGTACTTC; D gene: .; V gene: TRBV27; clone size: few; CDR3 length: 16; J gene: TRBJ2-7
CDR3 protein: CASSFGGSLHF; CDR3 DNA: TGCGCCAGCAGCTTTGGCGGGTCCCTCCACTTT; D gene: .; V gene: TRBV5-1; clone size: .; CDR3 length: 11; J gene: TRBJ1-6
CDR3 protein: CASSLTGVNQPQHF; CDR3 DNA: TGTGCCAGCAGTTTAACAGGGGTGAATCAGCCCCAGCATTTT; D gene: TRBD1; V gene: TRBV6-1; clone size: .; CDR3 length: 14; J gene: TRBJ1-5
CDR3 protein: CASSLVEERGKNNEQFF; CDR3 DNA: TGTGCCAGCAGCTTAGTTGAAGAGCGGGGCAAGAACAATGAGCAGTTCTTC; D gene: TRBD2; V gene: TRBV7-2; clone size: few; CDR3 length: 17; J gene: TRBJ2-1
CDR3 protein: CASSLEDTEAFF; CDR3 DNA: TGTGCCAGCTCACTTGAGGACACTGAAGCTTTCTTT; D gene: .; V gene: TRBV18; clone size: .; CDR3 length: 12; J gene: TRBJ1-1
CDR3 protein: CASSFSGSLNEQFF; CDR3 DNA: TGTGCCAGCAGTTTCTCCGGGAGTCTAAATGAGCAGTTCTTC; D gene: .; V gene: TRBV27; clone size: .; CDR3 length: 14; J gene: TRBJ2-1
CDR3 protein: CASSLWGQGARSNQPQHF; CDR3 DNA: TGTGCCAGCAGCTTATGGGGACAGGGGGCGAGGAGCAATCAGCCCCAGCATTTT; D gene: TRBD1; V gene: TRBV7-9; clone size: .; CDR3 length: 18; J gene: TRBJ1-5
CDR3 protein: CASRYGPAGEQYF; CDR3 DNA: TGTGCCAGCAGATACGGACCGGCGGGTGAGCAGTACTTC; D gene: .; V gene: TRBV6-5; clone size: .; CDR3 length: 13; J gene: TRBJ2-7
CDR3 protein: CASSILAGQADEQFF; CDR3 DNA: TGTGCCAGTAGTATTTTGGCGGGGCAGGCAGATGAGCAGTTCTTC; D gene: .; V gene: TRBV19; clone size: few; CDR3 length: 15; J gene: TRBJ2-1
CDR3 protein: CASSTGPTYEQYF; CDR3 DNA: TGTGCCAGTTCAACGGGTCCAACCTACGAGCAGTACTTC; D gene: .; V gene: TRBV6-1; clone size: .; CDR3 length: 13; J gene: TRBJ2-7
CDR3 protein: CASKNTATNEKLFF; CDR3 DNA: TGTGCCAGCAAAAACACAGCAACTAATGAAAAACTGTTTTTT; D gene: .; V gene: TRBV25-1; clone size: few; CDR3 length: 14; J gene: TRBJ1-4
CDR3 protein: CASSLVLDSDTQYF; CDR3 DNA: TGTGCCAGCAGCTTGGTACTAGATTCGGATACGCAGTATTTT; D gene: .; V gene: TRBV5-4; clone size: few; CDR3 length: 14; J gene: TRBJ2-3
CDR3 protein: CASGQGNQPQHF; CDR3 DNA: TGCGCCAGCGGACAGGGCAATCAGCCCCAGCATTTT; D gene: TRBD1; V gene: TRBV5-1; clone size: .; CDR3 length: 12; J gene: TRBJ1-5
CDR3 protein: CASSETGPGGELFF; CDR3 DNA: TGTGCCAGCAGTGAAACAGGGCCGGGCGGGGAGCTGTTTTTT; D gene: .; V gene: TRBV2; clone size: .; CDR3 length: 14; J gene: TRBJ2-2
CDR3 protein: CASSQPSGSSTDTQYF; CDR3 DNA: TGTGCCAGCAGCCAACCTAGCGGTTCTAGCACAGATACGCAGTATTTT; D gene: TRBD2; V gene: TRBV11-3; clone size: .; CDR3 length: 16; J gene: TRBJ2-3
CDR3 protein: CASSPDSYNEQFF; CDR3 DNA: TGCGCCAGCAGTCCGGACAGTTACAATGAGCAGTTCTTC; D gene: .; V gene: TRBV10-1; clone size: .; CDR3 length: 13; J gene: TRBJ2-1
CDR3 protein: CASSQDMGLAGTYNEQFF; CDR3 DNA: TGTGCCAGCAGCCAAGATATGGGACTAGCGGGAACTTACAATGAGCAGTTCTTC; D gene: TRBD2; V gene: TRBV14; clone size: .; CDR3 length: 18; J gene: TRBJ2-1
CDR3 protein: CASTPRRASEFF; CDR3 DNA: TGTGCCAGCACCCCCCGGCGGGCTAGTGAGTTCTTC; D gene: .; V gene: TRBV2; clone size: .; CDR3 length: 12; J gene: TRBJ2-1
CDR3 protein: CASSLTGTERYGYTF; CDR3 DNA: TGTGCCAGCAGTTTAACCGGGACAGAGCGATATGGCTACACCTTC; D gene: TRBD1; V gene: TRBV27; clone size: .; CDR3 length: 15; J gene: TRBJ1-2
CDR3 protein: CASSLAGNLAGELFF; CDR3 DNA: TGTGCCAGCAGCTTGGCCGGGAATCTAGCCGGGGAGCTGTTTTTT; D gene: .; V gene: TRBV5-4; clone size: .; CDR3 length: 15; J gene: TRBJ2-2
CDR3 protein: CASSILSSGNTIYF; CDR3 DNA: TGTGCCAGCAGTATATTGAGCTCTGGAAACACCATATATTTT; D gene: .; V gene: TRBV14; clone size: .; CDR3 length: 14; J gene: TRBJ1-3
CDR3 protein: CASSFGYNEQFF; CDR3 DNA: TGTGCCAGCAGTTTCGGGTACAATGAGCAGTTCTTC; D gene: .; V gene: TRBV6-5; clone size: .; CDR3 length: 12; J gene: TRBJ2-1
CDR3 protein: CASSTAGGDEQYF; CDR3 DNA: TGTGCCAGTAGTACTGCAGGGGGCGACGAGCAGTACTTC; D gene: TRBD1; V gene: TRBV19; clone size: .; CDR3 length: 13; J gene: TRBJ2-7
CDR3 protein: CASSFSGSSYNEQFF; CDR3 DNA: TGTGCCAGTAGTTTTAGCGGGAGCTCCTACAATGAGCAGTTCTTC; D gene: TRBD2; V gene: TRBV19; clone size: .; CDR3 length: 15; J gene: TRBJ2-1
CDR3 protein: CASSPPAGGLYNEQFF; CDR3 DNA: TGTGCCAGCTCACCGCCGGCGGGAGGCCTCTACAATGAGCAGTTCTTC; D gene: TRBD2; V gene: TRBV18; clone size: .; CDR3 length: 16; J gene: TRBJ2-1
CDR3 protein: CASSQEVGLFSYYEQYF; CDR3 DNA: TGTGCCAGCAGCCAAGAAGTGGGACTTTTCTCCTACTACGAGCAGTACTTC; D gene: .; V gene: TRBV4-2; clone size: .; CDR3 length: 17; J gene: TRBJ2-7
CDR3 protein: CASSTRDSPMANEQFF; CDR3 DNA: TGTGCCAGCAGCACAAGGGACAGCCCTATGGCCAATGAGCAGTTCTTC; D gene: TRBD1; V gene: TRBV11-3; clone size: few; CDR3 length: 16; J gene: TRBJ2-1
CDR3 protein: CASSSDRRQETQYF; CDR3 DNA: TGTGCCAGCAGTTCTGACAGGCGCCAAGAGACCCAGTACTTC; D gene: .; V gene: TRBV28; clone size: once; CDR3 length: 14; J gene: TRBJ2-5
CDR3 protein: CASSHGQGGTYEQYF; CDR3 DNA: TGCGCCAGCAGCCACGGCCAGGGGGGCACCTACGAGCAGTACTTC; D gene: .; V gene: TRBV4-1; clone size: .; CDR3 length: 15; J gene: TRBJ2-7
CDR3 protein: CASSIGLAANIQYF; CDR3 DNA: TGTGCCAGCTCAATAGGACTAGCAGCTAACATTCAGTACTTC; D gene: TRBD2; V gene: TRBV18; clone size: .; CDR3 length: 14; J gene: TRBJ2-4
CDR3 protein: CASSVETQSNYGYTF; CDR3 DNA: TGTGCCAGTAGTGTCGAGACACAGTCTAACTATGGCTACACCTTC; D gene: .; V gene: TRBV19; clone size: .; CDR3 length: 15; J gene: TRBJ1-2
CDR3 protein: CASSPQGARKDGYTF; CDR3 DNA: TGTGCCAGCAGTCCCCAGGGGGCGCGTAAGGATGGCTACACCTTC; D gene: TRBD1; V gene: TRBV5-4; clone size: .; CDR3 length: 15; J gene: TRBJ1-2
CDR3 protein: CASSLEGDSNQPQHF; CDR3 DNA: TGCGCCAGCAGCTTGGAGGGGGATAGCAATCAGCCCCAGCATTTT; D gene: .; V gene: TRBV5-1; clone size: .; CDR3 length: 15; J gene: TRBJ1-5
CDR3 protein: CASSLQGYEQYF; CDR3 DNA: TGTGCCAGCAGCTTACAGGGGTACGAGCAGTACTTC; D gene: TRBD1; V gene: TRBV5-6; clone size: .; CDR3 length: 12; J gene: TRBJ2-7
CDR3 protein: CASNVQGGSEKLFF; CDR3 DNA: TGTGCCAGCAACGTCCAGGGGGGATCTGAAAAACTGTTTTTT; D gene: TRBD1; V gene: TRBV28; clone size: .; CDR3 length: 14; J gene: TRBJ1-4